A single sample gave rise to the 27 T cell receptor beta chains below, sequenced in a study of blood T cell repertoires in COVID-19. Sequencing was performed with immunoSEQ multiplex PCR; in TCRdb, only in-frame clones are kept and a portion is missing. The table lists more than 150,000 clones, around four fifths of them singletons. Specimen: PBMCs or T cells enriched from blood (not recorded which). These receptors all come from a woman between 50 and 59 years old who had recovered from COVID-19.

The V gene is TRBV28, the J gene TRBJ2-1; 7 bases fit TRBD1. Per germline, CDR1 MDHEN and CDR2 SYDVKM. The V gene end was trimmed by 5 bases and the J gene end by 4 bases; junction bases not matched to a gene: 8. The CDR3 totals 15 residues. The CDR3 nucleotides are TGTGCCAGCAGTGCCCTGGGGACAGAGTACAATGAGCAGTTCTTC. Protein product: CASSALGTEYNEQFF.

The chain employs TRBV2 and TRBJ2-1; D may be TRBD2 (6 bases). CDR3 length equals 12 residues. V dropped 0 bases and J dropped 10 bases, with 7 bases sitting between them. Germline V gives CDR1 SNHLY, CDR2 FYNNEI. This CDR3 is CASSEALAEQFF. The CDR3 DNA is TGTGCCAGCAGTGAAGCGCTAGCGGAGCAGTTCTTC.

V is TRBV28 and J is TRBJ2-5; a possible D gene is TRBD2 (6 bases). Germline V lookup: CDR1 MDHEN, CDR2 SYDVKM. The ends were cut back, 8 bases at V and 5 bases at J, with 15 bases in the middle. The CDR3 is 13 amino acids. The chain's CDR3 is CASSPRGLETQYF. The CDR3 coding sequence is TGTGCCAGCTCCCCCCGGGGACTGGAGACCCAGTACTTC.

The rearrangement links TRBV29-1 to TRBJ2-1; 7 bases are shared with TRBD2. Losses at the gene ends were 7 bases for V and 3 bases for J; bases not matched to a gene: 6. The CDR3 is 13 amino acids. In germline, CDR1 is SQVTM, CDR2 ANQGSEA. The CDR3 bases are TGCAGCGGCAGAGCGGGGAACTACAATGAGCAGTTCTTC. Amino acids: CSGRAGNYNEQFF.

This chain joins TRBV7-2 and TRBJ2-3, with 9 bases fitting TRBD1. Germline CDR1 and CDR2: SGHTA and FQGNSA. The V and J ends lost 4 bases and 3 bases, in that order; junction bases with no gene match: 5. The CDR3 extends over 15 amino acids. CDR3 loop: CTSSSPGQGTDTQYF. The CDR3 DNA is TGTACCAGCAGCTCGCCGGGACAGGGTACAGATACGCAGTATTTT. Full variable domain (remainder filled in from reference TRBV7-2 and TRBJ2-3): GAGVSQSPSNKVTEKGKDVELRCDPISGHTALYWYRQSLGQGLEFLIYFQGNSAPDKSGLPSDRFSAERTGGSVSTLTIQRTQQEDSAVYLCTSSSPGQGTDTQYFGPGTRLTVL.

This clone was observed once. The rearrangement uses TRBV6-5 and TRBJ2-7; the match to TRBD1 covers 10 bases. V shed 2 bases, J shed 9 bases, and the junction held 7 bases outside the gene matches. Germline V gene data show CDR1 as MNHEY and CDR2 as SVGAGI. The length of the CDR3 is 14 residues. The CDR3 region has the DNA TGTGCCAGCAGTTACGCGGACAGGGGGGGCGTGCAGTACTTC. As protein: CASSYADRGGVQYF.

In this sample, this clone turned up once. This chain's CDR3 is CASSLTGNGYTF. Written as DNA, the CDR3 is TGTGCCAGCAGCCTGACAGGGAACGGCTACACCTTC. This chain links TRBV12-3 or TRBV12-4 with TRBJ1-2; TRBD1 agrees at 7 bases. There are 12 residues in the CDR3. Germline trimming cut 6 bases from V and 8 bases from J; bases unmatched to any gene: 6.

This CDR3 is CASSLAGSLNTEAFF. The CDR3 nucleotides read TGTGCCAGCAGCTTAGCGGGCAGCCTGAACACTGAAGCTTTCTTT. V usage is TRBV7-9 and J usage is TRBJ1-1; D gene uncertain. Germline CDR1 reads SEHNR; CDR2 reads FQNEAQ (reference sequence). The CDR3 extends over 15 amino acids. Between the trimmed V and J ends, which lost 0 bases and 0 bases, there was a span of 8 bases.

A few counts support this clone. This chain joins TRBV7-2 and TRBJ2-1, with 7 bases lining up with TRBD1. The CDR3 consists of 15 residues. In germline, CDR1 is SGHTA, CDR2 FQGNSA. V gave up 2 bases and J gave up 4 bases; unmatched junction bases: 5. As DNA, the CDR3 is TGTGCCAGCAGCTTAATTGGACAGGATTACAATGAGCAGTTCTTC. Translating it yields CASSLIGQDYNEQFF.

The chain links TRBV4-1 to TRBJ2-1; TRBD2 aligns across 7 bases. With 0 bases clipped from V and 9 bases from J, the junction kept 14 bases outside the gene matches. Germline-derived CDR1 and CDR2 are MGHRA and YSYEKL. The CDR3 has 17 residues. This chain's CDR3 is CASSQDSASGFLSEQFF. DNA of the CDR3: TGCGCCAGCAGCCAAGATTCGGCTAGCGGATTCTTGAGTGAGCAGTTCTTC.

The V gene is TRBV5-1, the J gene TRBJ2-7; D perhaps matches TRBD1 (6 bases). The CDR3 sequence is 14 residues long. Germline CDR1 is SGHRS and CDR2 is YFSETQ. V was trimmed by 4 bases and J by 3 bases, leaving 14 bases between them. Written as DNA, the CDR3 is TGCGCCAGCAGCGGCGGACAGACCTTCTACGAGCAGTACTTC. Its protein product is CASSGGQTFYEQYF.

The chain joins TRBV28 to TRBJ2-1, with 7 bases lining up with TRBD1. With V trimmed by 3 bases and J by 9 bases, 2 bases remained unmatched. Germline lookup yields CDR1 MDHEN and CDR2 SYDVKM. The CDR3 covers 12 residues. The CDR3 reads CASSFRGPEQFF. The CDR3 nucleotides are TGTGCCAGCAGTTTTAGGGGGCCTGAGCAGTTCTTC.

The chain joins TRBV24-1 to TRBJ2-1; TRBD2 agrees at 7 bases. CDR1 and CDR2 (germline): KGHDR, SFDVKD. This CDR3 has 17 residues. V lost 4 bases, J lost 3 bases, and 11 bases stayed unmatched. The CDR3: CATSDRRLAGNYNEQFF. The CDR3 DNA is TGTGCCACCAGTGACCGGAGACTAGCAGGGAACTACAATGAGCAGTTCTTC.

There are a few counts of this clone. The V and J genes are TRBV2 and TRBJ2-1; TRBD2 is a possible D gene (6 bases). V was cut by 2 bases and J by 4 bases, with 12 bases left in between. The CDR3 totals 15 residues. Germline CDR1 is SNHLY and CDR2 is FYNNEI. The CDR3 nucleotides read TGTGCCAGCAGTGAAAGGTTCGGGACTTACAATGAGCAGTTCTTC. Translated: CASSERFGTYNEQFF.

The chain links TRBV18 to TRBJ2-7, with 9 positions matching TRBD2. Germline CDR1 is KGHSH and CDR2 is LQKENI. The V segment lost 0 bases and the J segment 2 bases; nucleotides outside the gene matches: 2. The CDR3 consists of 15 residues. In DNA form, the CDR3 reads TGTGCCAGCTCACCACCCATAGCGGGAGCCTACGAGCAGTACTTC. It codes for CASSPPIAGAYEQYF.

The chain couples TRBV28 to TRBJ1-2; the D gene is possibly TRBD1 (6 bases). Germline CDR1 MDHEN, CDR2 SYDVKM. This CDR3 comprises 12 residues. The ends were cut back, 7 bases at V and 7 bases at J, with 13 bases in the middle. In DNA form, the CDR3 reads TGTGCCAGCAAGCAGGGGAAGGGTGGCTACACCTTC. Its translation is CASKQGKGGYTF.

The CDR3 spells CASRATGDTEAFF. DNA of the CDR3: TGTGCCAGCAGAGCTACAGGGGATACTGAAGCTTTCTTT. The V and J genes are TRBV28 and TRBJ1-1, with 7 nucleotides matching TRBD1. Germline V gene sequence: CDR1 MDHEN, CDR2 SYDVKM. The CDR3 consists of 13 residues. V was clipped by 6 bases and J by 5 bases; unmatched bases: 6.

The chain links TRBV20-1 to TRBJ2-1; TRBD2 matches 7 bases. V lost 3 bases, J lost 8 bases, and 10 bases stayed unmatched. The germline V gene has CDR1 DFQATT and CDR2 SNEGSKA (reference sequence). This CDR3 spans 14 amino acids. The CDR3 reads CSASPSGTGDEQFF. The CDR3 region has the DNA TGCAGTGCTAGTCCCAGCGGGACTGGGGATGAGCAGTTCTTC.

The rearrangement links TRBV11-2 to TRBJ1-4, with D hard to call. The V end was cut by 4 bases, the J end by 0 bases, with 9 bases between. The V gene's germline CDR1 is SGHAT and CDR2 FQNNGV. This CDR3 is built from 15 residues. The CDR3 sequence: CASSSYTATNEKLFF. The CDR3 DNA follows: TGTGCCAGCAGCTCATACACCGCAACTAATGAAAAACTGTTTTTT. The complete variable domain, with remaining parts taken from reference TRBV11-2 and TRBJ1-4, reads EAGVAQSPRYKIIEKRQSVAFWCNPISGHATLYWYQQILGQGPKLLIQFQNNGVVDDSQLPKDRFSAERLKGVDSTLKIQPAKLEDSAVYLCASSSYTATNEKLFFGSGTQLSVL.

The rearrangement links TRBV28 to TRBJ1-6; D is undetermined. V lost 5 bases and J lost 6, with 17 bases in between. Per germline, CDR1 MDHEN and CDR2 SYDVKM. The CDR3 covers 16 residues. CDR3: CASSGELDGPNSPLHF. CDR3 nucleotides: TGTGCCAGCAGTGGGGAGCTCGATGGGCCTAATTCACCCCTCCACTTT.

The chain combines TRBV19 with TRBJ1-2; 8 positions agree with TRBD1. There are 15 residues in the CDR3. After removal of 7 bases from V and 4 bases from J, the junction contained 11 bases not matched to a gene. CDR1 and CDR2 (germline): LNHDA, SQIVND (reference sequence). CDR3 loop: CASTVLDRDGYGYTF. DNA for the CDR3: TGTGCCAGTACCGTCTTGGACAGGGACGGCTATGGCTACACCTTC.

The chain links TRBV28 to TRBJ2-5; 9 bases are a match to TRBD1. The CDR3 spans 13 residues. Trimming took 6 bases from V and 5 from J; bases not matched to a gene: 4. CDR1 is MDHEN, CDR2 SYDVKM, per germline. The CDR3 DNA follows: TGTGCCAGCAGGAGACAGGGGGGGGAGACCCAGTACTTC. This encodes CASRRQGGETQYF. Using reference TRBV28 and TRBJ2-5 for the parts outside the CDR3, the full variable domain is DVKVTQSSRYLVKRTGEKVFLECVQDMDHENMFWYRQDPGLGLRLIYFSYDVKMKEKGDIPEGYSVSREKKERFSLILESASTNQTSMYLCASRRQGGETQYFGPGTRLLVL.

The chain has TRBV24-1 and TRBJ2-5; perhaps TRBD1 as D (6 bases). Germline CDR1 KGHDR, CDR2 SFDVKD. This CDR3 region has 13 residues. Trimming took off 6 bases at V and 4 bases at J, with 11 bases between the two ends. This chain's CDR3 is CATSREGGETQYF. CDR3 in DNA: TGTGCCACCAGTCGGGAAGGGGGAGAGACCCAGTACTTC.

The V and J genes are TRBV5-1 and TRBJ2-3, with TRBD2 identical over 13 bases. V was pared by 0 bases and J by 3 bases, with 10 bases of the junction left unmatched. The CDR3 is 19 amino acids. Germline V gene lookup returns CDR1 SGHRS and CDR2 YFSETQ. In DNA, the CDR3 is TGCGCCAGCAGCTTGGCCAGGGGGACTAGCGGGATGGGGACAGATACGCAGTATTTT. The encoded protein is CASSLARGTSGMGTDTQYF.

The chain carries TRBV6-6 and TRBJ2-7; tentatively, D is TRBD2 (6 bases). Per germline, CDR1 MNHNY and CDR2 SVGAGI (reference sequence). The CDR3 loop spans 14 amino acids. V gave up 5 bases and J gave up 0 bases, with 11 bases separating them. As DNA, the CDR3 is TGTGCCAGCAGTCGGGACTCCGACTCCTACGAGCAGTACTTC. Protein product: CASSRDSDSYEQYF.

In its sample, this clone was seen many times. The chain is built from TRBV7-9 and TRBJ2-7; 7 bases are shared with TRBD2. The CDR3 is 17 amino acids. Germline values: CDR1 SEHNR, CDR2 FQNEAQ (reference sequence). Trimming took 1 base from V and 5 from J; bases not matched to a gene: 14. In DNA, the CDR3 is TGTGCCAGCAGCTTAGATCACGGCGGGAGCGGTGTAGACGAGCAGTACTTC. Protein: CASSLDHGGSGVDEQYF. Supplemented by reference TRBV7-9 and TRBJ2-7, the full variable domain reads DTGVSQNPRHKITKRGQNVTFRCDPISEHNRLYWYRQTLGQGPEFLTYFQNEAQLEKSRLLSDRFSAERPKGSFSTLEIQRTEQGDSAMYLCASSLDHGGSGVDEQYFGPGTRLTVT.

V is TRBV6-5 and J is TRBJ1-2; D is possibly TRBD1 (5 bases). The CDR3 has 13 residues. Trimming left V 9 bases short and J 5 bases short, with 16 bases between. Germline CDR1 and CDR2: MNHEY and SVGAGI. The CDR3 DNA reads as TGTGCCAGAAGCCCGGGCCCAGGGTATGGCTACACCTTC. Its protein product is CARSPGPGYGYTF.